The 7 T cell receptor beta chains given below trace back to one sample, sequenced in a study of blood T cell repertoires in COVID-19. Only in-frame clones appear in the TCRdb table, and some are missing; sequencing was by immunoSEQ multiplex PCR. The sample yields approximately 200,000 clones, about 95% seen once. The sample was peripheral blood. These receptors were obtained from a man in his thirties or forties with COVID-19, enrolled during active disease.

The chain has TRBV10-3 and TRBJ2-3, with D perhaps matching TRBD1 (6 bases). The CDR3 totals 14 residues. Trimming left V 4 bases short and J 6 bases short, with 14 bases between. Germline CDR1 and CDR2: ENHRY and SYGVKD. CDR3 loop: CAISGGPEGDTQYF. CDR3 bases: TGTGCCATCAGTGGGGGGCCCGAGGGGGATACGCAGTATTTT.

About this clone itself: The sample has other DNA sequences that encode this CDR3 too. The chain links TRBV10-1 to TRBJ2-7, with D possibly being TRBD1 (6 bases). V lost 4 bases and J lost 1, with 11 bases in between. The germline CDR1 and CDR2 sequences are WNHNN and SYGVQD (reference sequence). This CDR3 is built from 14 residues. As DNA, the CDR3 is TGCGCCAGCAGTGGTAAGGGGGTTTCCTACGAGCAGTACTTC. This codes for CASSGKGVSYEQYF.

The CDR3: CSVGQVNLYEQYF. The CDR3 DNA reads as TGCAGCGTGGGACAGGTAAACCTCTACGAGCAGTACTTC. The V gene is TRBV29-1, the J gene TRBJ2-7; 8 bases are shared with TRBD1. The V gene end was trimmed by 6 bases and the J gene end by 3 bases; junction bases not matched to a gene: 7. The CDR3 extends over 13 amino acids. Germline assignment: CDR1 SQVTM and CDR2 ANQGSEA.

The rearrangement joins TRBV6-4 to TRBJ2-1, with D possibly being TRBD2 (6 bases). Germline CDR1 reads MRHNA; CDR2 reads SNTAGT. The CDR3 totals 14 residues. Trimming left V 0 bases short and J 12 bases short, with 15 bases between. This CDR3 reads CASSDSGGPGGQFF. CDR3 nucleotides: TGTGCCAGCAGTGACTCGGGCGGCCCCGGGGGGCAGTTCTTC.

V and J are TRBV5-5 and TRBJ2-1; 7 bases line up with TRBD1. The CDR3 length is 17 residues. The V segment lost 0 bases and the J segment 0 bases; nucleotides outside the gene matches: 6. Per the germline V gene, CDR1 is SGHKS and CDR2 is YYEKEE (reference sequence). CDR3 coding DNA: TGTGCCAGCAGCTTGGTAGGGACAGATCCCTCCTACAATGAGCAGTTCTTC. Translation gives CASSLVGTDPSYNEQFF.

The V call is TRBV5-1, the J call TRBJ1-4, with D perhaps matching TRBD1 (6 bases). V lost 3 bases and J 8 bases, leaving 14 bases between the germline ends. This CDR3 comprises 14 residues. Looked up from germline, CDR1 is SGHRS and CDR2 is YFSETQ. This chain's CDR3 is CASSSADRPEKLFF. In DNA, the CDR3 is TGCGCCAGCAGCTCCGCGGACAGACCAGAAAAACTGTTTTTT.

The CDR3 DNA follows: TGCGCCAGCAGCCGCGGGACAGGTTCAGAGGTCACTGAAGCTTTCTTT. Translation: CASSRGTGSEVTEAFF. The chain carries TRBV5-1 and TRBJ1-1; 8 bases fit TRBD1. The CDR3 covers 16 residues. Germline V lookup: CDR1 SGHRS, CDR2 YFSETQ. V was pared by 4 bases and J by 4 bases, with 12 bases of the junction left unmatched.